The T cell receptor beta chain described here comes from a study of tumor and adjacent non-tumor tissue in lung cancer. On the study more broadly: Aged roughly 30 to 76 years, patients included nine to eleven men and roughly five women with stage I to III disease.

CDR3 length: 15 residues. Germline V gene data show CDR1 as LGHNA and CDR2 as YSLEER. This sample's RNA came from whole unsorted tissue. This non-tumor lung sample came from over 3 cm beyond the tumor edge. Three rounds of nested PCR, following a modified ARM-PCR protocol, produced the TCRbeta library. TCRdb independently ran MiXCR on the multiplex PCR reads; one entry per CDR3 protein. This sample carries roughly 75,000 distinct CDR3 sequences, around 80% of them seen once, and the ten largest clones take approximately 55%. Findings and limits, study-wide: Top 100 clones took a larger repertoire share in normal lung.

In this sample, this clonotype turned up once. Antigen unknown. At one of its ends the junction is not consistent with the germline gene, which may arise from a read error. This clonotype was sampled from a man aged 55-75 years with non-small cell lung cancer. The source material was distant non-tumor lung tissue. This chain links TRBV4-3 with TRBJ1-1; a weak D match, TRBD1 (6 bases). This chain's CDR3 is CASNQDGGTGAGAFF. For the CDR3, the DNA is TGCGCCAGCAACCAAGATGGGGGCACGGGGGCTGGGGCTTTCTTT.